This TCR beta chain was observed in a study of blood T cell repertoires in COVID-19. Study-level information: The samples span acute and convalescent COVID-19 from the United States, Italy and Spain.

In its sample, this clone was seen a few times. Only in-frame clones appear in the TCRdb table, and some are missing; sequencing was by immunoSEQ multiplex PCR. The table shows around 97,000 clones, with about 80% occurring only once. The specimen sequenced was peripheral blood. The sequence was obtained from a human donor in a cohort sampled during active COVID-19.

CDR3 sequence (DNA): TGTGCCAGCAGCGTAGGCCCAGGGGGCAACACTGAAGCTTTCTTT. Translation: CASSVGPGGNTEAFF. V gene TRBV9 combines with J gene TRBJ1-1, with 8 bases fitting TRBD1. This CDR3 contains 15 residues. Germline V CDR1 and CDR2: SGDLS, YYNGEE. V trimming: 0 bases; J trimming: 2 bases; junction bases outside the gene matches: 3.